The next 20 T cell receptor beta chains were all read from a single sample in a study of CD8 T cells in Susac syndrome. RNA amounts of about 0.5 to 1 ug underwent reverse transcription with random hexamers. TCRdb re-analysed the immunoSEQ multiplex PCR reads in MiXCR, keeping a single row per CDR3 protein. The sample yields approximately 140,000 distinct CDR3 sequences, over 80% seen once. The sequenced sample consisted of CD8+ T cells from PBMCs. All receptors derive from a human donor with multiple sclerosis.

The chain uses TRBV27 and TRBJ2-3; TRBD2 might be the D (6 bases). Trimming removed 6 bases from V and 4 bases from J, with 23 bases in between. The CDR3 is made up of 17 amino acids. Germline assignment: CDR1 MNHEY and CDR2 SMNVEV (reference sequence). The CDR3 here is CASSYLTTGTAPDTQYF. The DNA of the CDR3 is TGTGCCAGCAGCTACTTAACGACCGGGACTGCTCCAGATACGCAGTATTTT.

The V gene is TRBV7-9, the J gene TRBJ2-7; D is unclear. Trimming left V 4 bases short and J 3 bases short, with 4 bases between. CDR1 SEHNR and CDR2 FQNEAQ come from the germline V gene (reference sequence). This CDR3 region has 11 residues. The CDR3 region has the DNA TGTGCCAGCAGCTCGAACTACGAGCAGTACGTC. Protein: CASSSNYEQYV.

The chain employs TRBV9 and TRBJ2-2, with D perhaps TRBD1 (6 bases). This CDR3 region has 13 residues. Per germline, CDR1 SGDLS and CDR2 YYNGEE. V was pared by 7 bases and J by 1 base, with 8 bases between. In DNA, the CDR3 is TGTGCCAGCGAGGACAGGAACACCGGGGAGCTGTTTTTT. Its translation is CASEDRNTGELFF.

The chain carries TRBV16 and TRBJ1-2; TRBD1 matches at 10 bases. CDR1 and CDR2 from the germline V gene are KGHSY and FQNENV. The CDR3 is 14 residues long. With V trimmed by 0 bases and J by 6 bases, 1 base remained unmatched. This CDR3 is CASSQSGTGDGYTF. The CDR3 DNA reads TGTGCCAGCAGCCAATCGGGGACAGGGGATGGCTACACCTTC. Drawing the rest from reference TRBV16 and TRBJ1-2, the complete variable domain is GEEVAQTPKHLVRGEGQKAKLYCAPIKGHSYVFWYQQVLKNEFKFLISFQNENVFDETGMPKERFSAKCLPNSPCSLEIQATKLEDSAVYFCASSQSGTGDGYTFGSGTRLTVV.

V usage is TRBV20-1 and J usage is TRBJ1-1; D ambiguous. The CDR3 runs to 13 residues. V shed 3 bases and J shed 1 base, with 9 bases lying between them. Germline values: CDR1 DFQATT, CDR2 SNEGSKA (reference sequence). The CDR3: CSASPRSNTEAFF. The CDR3 DNA reads as TGCAGTGCTAGCCCCAGATCGAACACTGAAGCTTTCTTT.

The V and J genes are TRBV19 and TRBJ2-3; the D gene is possibly TRBD2 (5 bases). Germline-derived CDR1 and CDR2 are LNHDA and SQIVND (reference sequence). CDR3 size: 13 residues. V was cut by 5 bases and J by 6 bases, with 12 bases left in between. CDR3 bases: TGTGCCAGTAGTTCGTGGACTCTGGATACGCAGTATTTT. It yields the protein CASSSWTLDTQYF.

V is TRBV12-3 or TRBV12-4 and J is TRBJ2-1; D perhaps matches TRBD2 (6 bases). With 5 bases removed from V and 5 bases from J, the gap between germline ends came to 16 bases. The CDR3 is made up of 15 amino acids. The CDR3 protein is CASSLSGRGNNEQFF. DNA for the CDR3: TGTGCCAGCAGTCTCAGTGGGCGGGGCAACAATGAGCAGTTCTTC.

The CDR3 DNA sequence: TGTGCCAGCAGTTACGCAAAGGATTTCACTGGAAACACCATATATTTT. Translating gives CASSYAKDFTGNTIYF. The gene calls are TRBV6-5 and TRBJ1-3; no clear D. Deletions cut 2 bases from V and 2 bases from J, with 13 bases between. Germline V gives CDR1 MNHEY, CDR2 SVGAGI. The CDR3 sequence is 16 residues long.

This sequence joins TRBV18 and TRBJ2-2, with a weak D call TRBD1 (5 bases). The V end lost 2 bases, the J end lost 1 base, and 5 bases lay between the germline ends. This CDR3 has 14 residues. Germline V gives CDR1 KGHSH, CDR2 LQKENI. Written as DNA, the CDR3 is TGTGCCAGCTCACCAGGACAGAACACCGGGGAGCTGTTTTTT. Translated: CASSPGQNTGELFF.

The CDR3 DNA reads TGTGCCAGCAGCCCAACGATAACTAGCGGGAGGATCAACCAAGAGACCCAGTACTTC. Translated, it gives CASSPTITSGRINQETQYF. The chain couples TRBV14 to TRBJ2-5; 12 nucleotides align to TRBD2. CDR3 length: 19 amino acids. From germline, CDR1 is SGHDN and CDR2 FVKESK. J lost 0 bases, V lost 4 bases, and 12 bases had no gene match.

The rearrangement joins TRBV5-6 to TRBJ2-5; D ambiguous. Trimming left V 0 bases short and J 5 bases short, with 11 bases between. CDR1 is SGHDT, CDR2 YYEEEE, per germline. The CDR3 extends over 14 amino acids. The CDR3, as DNA: TGTGCCAGCAGCTTGGCTTGGGGAAGGGAGACCCAGTACTTC. This encodes CASSLAWGRETQYF.

The genes are TRBV2 and TRBJ1-2, with D possibly matching TRBD1 (6 bases). Germline V lookup: CDR1 SNHLY, CDR2 FYNNEI. V lost 5 bases to trimming and J lost 2 bases, with 12 bases between them. CDR3 length equals 14 residues. The CDR3 reads CASSKQGYNYGYTF. CDR3 sequence (DNA): TGTGCCAGCAGTAAACAGGGTTACAACTATGGCTACACCTTC.

Regarding this clonotype: Relative to the germline gene, one junction end is altered; a read error may explain this. The rearrangement uses TRBV4-1 and TRBJ2-5; D not certain. This CDR3 contains 13 residues. CDR1 and CDR2 from the germline V gene are MGHRA and YSYEKL. DNA for the CDR3: TGCGACAGCTCGGAAAGAAACCGAGAGACCCAGTACTTC. Translation: CDSSERNRETQYF.

The V gene is TRBV12-3 or TRBV12-4, the J gene TRBJ2-1; 8 bases align to TRBD1. The V and J ends lost 0 bases and 5 bases, in that order; junction bases with no gene match: 15. The CDR3 totals 19 residues. The DNA for the CDR3 is TGTGCCAGCAGTTTAGCGTGGGCTAATCGGCAGGGGGCGGACAATGAGCAGTTCTTC. Its translation is CASSLAWANRQGADNEQFF.

This rearrangement joins TRBV30 to TRBJ1-2; D is ambiguous. Germline values: CDR1 GTSNPN, CDR2 SVGIG (reference sequence). Trimming left V 3 bases short and J 6 bases short, with 14 bases between. The CDR3 has 13 amino acids. In DNA form, the CDR3 reads TGTGCCTGGAGCCCCGTCCCCACCCATGGCTACACCTTC. This encodes CAWSPVPTHGYTF.

This chain connects TRBV30 to TRBJ1-4; TRBD1 agrees at 7 bases. V shed 1 base and J 6 bases; nucleotides not matched to a gene: 5. The CDR3 totals 14 residues. Germline V gives CDR1 GTSNPN, CDR2 SVGIG (reference sequence). This CDR3 reads CAWSETGFDEKLFF. In DNA form, the CDR3 reads TGTGCCTGGAGTGAGACAGGGTTCGATGAAAAACTGTTTTTT.

The chain couples TRBV20-1 to TRBJ2-1; D gene uncertain. The germline CDR1 and CDR2 sequences are DFQATT and SNEGSKA (reference sequence). This CDR3 is built from 16 residues. Trimming left V 2 bases short and J 4 bases short, with 18 bases between. The CDR3 region has the DNA TGCAGTGCTAGACTGACTGTTTCTAAGAGATACAATGAGCAGTTCTTC. Protein sequence: CSARLTVSKRYNEQFF.

The chain combines TRBV11-2 with TRBJ2-5, with TRBD2 matching 8 bases. The CDR3 is made up of 16 amino acids. Trimming removed 0 bases from V and 5 bases from J; junction bases left unmatched: 8. Germline V gene lookup returns CDR1 SGHAT and CDR2 FQNNGV. Written as DNA, the CDR3 is TGTGCCAGCAGCTTAGATAACGGCGGGGGGTTGGAGACCCAGTACTTC. Translating it yields CASSLDNGGGLETQYF. Based on the CDR3 plus reference TRBV11-2 and TRBJ2-5, the full variable domain is EAGVAQSPRYKIIEKRQSVAFWCNPISGHATLYWYQQILGQGPKLLIQFQNNGVVDDSQLPKDRFSAERLKGVDSTLKIQPAKLEDSAVYLCASSLDNGGGLETQYFGPGTRLLVL.

DNA for the CDR3: TGTGCCAGCAGCGGGGACCTCTCTCCTGAAGCTTTCTTT. This encodes CASSGDLSPEAFF. This chain links TRBV9 with TRBJ1-1, with a possible D match to TRBD1 (5 bases). V was clipped by 3 bases and J by 6 bases, with 12 bases between them. Germline V CDR1 and CDR2: SGDLS, YYNGEE. The CDR3 runs 13 residues.

The V and J genes are TRBV2 and TRBJ1-6; D is ambiguous. Trimming removed 1 base at V and 1 base at J, with 5 bases between. In germline, CDR1 is SNHLY, CDR2 FYNNEI. The CDR3 covers 15 residues. The CDR3 sequence is CASSEEISYNSPLHF. CDR3 nucleotide sequence: TGTGCCAGCAGTGAAGAGATTTCCTATAATTCACCCCTCCACTTT.